A single sample is the source of the 8 T cell receptor beta chains below, sequenced in a study of cytomegalovirus exposure and HLA in healthy donors. The PCR was carried out with 60 Vbeta primers and 13 Jbeta primers. Profiled with immunoSEQ multiplex PCR; TCRdb holds only in-frame clones, not every one. The repertoire holds approximately 150,000 clones, about 70% seen once, with over 3% in the top ten. The source material was PBMCs. The receptors come from a male donor in good health and CMV-seronegative.

This chain connects TRBV9 to TRBJ2-7, with D tentatively TRBD1 (5 bases). V gave up 0 bases and J gave up 0 bases, with 10 bases separating them. CDR1 and CDR2 (germline): SGDLS, YYNGEE. This CDR3 has 15 amino acids. Written as DNA, the CDR3 is TGTGCCAGCAGCGTAGGGGTCGACAGCTCCTACGAGCAGTACTTC. This encodes CASSVGVDSSYEQYF.

This clone has a single count. The chain employs TRBV28 and TRBJ1-1, with D possibly being TRBD1 (6 bases). Germline V gene sequence: CDR1 MDHEN, CDR2 SYDVKM. Trimming stripped 6 bases from V and 5 bases from J, with 16 bases between. The CDR3 extends over 14 amino acids. The CDR3 is CASSRQVASTEAFF. The CDR3 nucleotides read TGTGCCAGCAGCCGACAGGTGGCCTCGACTGAAGCTTTCTTT. The variable domain in full, with the rest retrieved from reference TRBV28 and TRBJ1-1, is DVKVTQSSRYLVKRTGEKVFLECVQDMDHENMFWYRQDPGLGLRLIYFSYDVKMKEKGDIPEGYSVSREKKERFSLILESASTNQTSMYLCASSRQVASTEAFFGQGTRLTVV.

The gene calls are TRBV29-1 and TRBJ2-1; the match to TRBD1 covers 9 bases. Germline V gene sequence: CDR1 SQVTM, CDR2 ANQGSEA. The CDR3 length is 14 residues. J was trimmed by 3 bases and V by 5 bases; bases with no gene match: 5. Written as DNA, the CDR3 is TGCAGCGTTACCCGACAGGGGGTCTACAATGAGCAGTTCTTC. Protein: CSVTRQGVYNEQFF.

The rearrangement joins TRBV6-5 to TRBJ1-2; D possibly corresponds to TRBD1 (6 bases). Germline V lookup: CDR1 MNHEY, CDR2 SVGAGI. V shed 4 bases and J shed 8 bases, with 11 bases lying between them. The CDR3 is 12 amino acids. CDR3 DNA: TGTGCCAGCAGTTTTGGACAGAAGGGCTACACCTTC. It yields the protein CASSFGQKGYTF.

The chain joins TRBV30 to TRBJ2-7, with TRBD2 identical over 13 bases. This CDR3 comprises 16 residues. V shed 0 bases, J shed 0 bases, and the junction held 2 bases outside the gene matches. Germline loops: CDR1 GTSNPN, CDR2 SVGIG (reference sequence). CDR3 in DNA: TGTGCCTGGAGTGTACGGACTAGCGGGAGCTCCTACGAGCAGTACTTC. Protein product: CAWSVRTSGSSYEQYF.

In the case of this clone: One end of the junction does not line up with germline, which may come from a read error. The V and J genes are TRBV7-9 and TRBJ2-1, with 8 bases that match TRBD2. The V gene's germline CDR1 is SEHNR and CDR2 FQNEAQ (reference sequence). The CDR3 totals 16 residues. The CDR3 here is CSSSLLTSASYNEQFF. CDR3 bases: TGTTCCAGCAGCCTCCTGACTAGCGCCTCCTACAATGAGCAGTTCTTC. Full variable domain (missing parts from reference TRBV7-9 and TRBJ2-1): DTGVSQNPRHKITKRGQNVTFRCDPISEHNRLYWYRQTLGQGPEFLTYFQNEAQLEKSRLLSDRFSAERPKGSFSTLEIQRTEQGDSAMYLCSSSLLTSASYNEQFFGPGTRLTVL.

This clone has more than one count but fewer than ten. The V call is TRBV7-6, the J call TRBJ1-1; 8 bases match TRBD1. In germline, CDR1 is SGHVS, CDR2 FNYEAQ. This CDR3 comprises 17 residues. Trimming took 5 bases from V and 1 from J; bases not matched to a gene: 12. CDR3 nucleotides: TGTGCCAGCAGCCCCTACTTAAGACAGGGGAAGAACACTGAAGCTTTCTTT. Translation gives CASSPYLRQGKNTEAFF.

With respect to this clone: A junction end diverges from the germline sequence, so it may reflect a read error. V usage is TRBV15 and J usage is TRBJ2-6, with D possibly being TRBD1 (5 bases). Germline V gene sequence: CDR1 LNHNV, CDR2 YYDKDF (reference sequence). This CDR3 is built from 17 residues. The CDR3 coding sequence is TGTGCCACCAGCAGAGATCCCTTGACAGCTGGTGCCAACGTCCTGACTTTC. Translated, it gives CATSRDPLTAGANVLTF.